Included here is one T cell receptor beta chain sequence, with context. As for treatment: over 15 received Ad26.COV2.S at low or high dose, single or two shots; about 5 received placebo; per-sample allocation not given. After the first vaccine or placebo injection, samples were drawn on day 63. This specimen comes from a study of Ad26.COV2.S vaccination and SARS-CoV-2 variants. Here immunoSEQ multiplex PCR was the method, and the copy in TCRdb shows in-frame clones only, minus some. Seen here are approximately 300,000 clones, around 84% observed once, and the top ten hold 1.9%. V shed 4 bases, J shed 8 bases, and the junction held 10 bases outside the gene matches. Germline values: CDR1 SGHRS, CDR2 YFSETQ. The CDR3 covers 15 residues.

This TCR came from a person between 18 and 59 years old who received the Ad26.COV2.S COVID-19 vaccine or a placebo. V is TRBV5-1 and J is TRBJ2-3; 10 bases match TRBD1. The sample here was peripheral blood, taken in a trial of Ad26.COV2.S vaccine versus placebo. CDR3 protein: CASSITGTGDTTQYF. Written as DNA, the CDR3 is TGCGCCAGCAGCATAACCGGGACAGGGGACACTACGCAGTATTTT.